Shown below are 24 T cell receptor beta chains from a single sample sequenced in a study of blood T cell repertoires in COVID-19. TCRdb's table, derived via immunoSEQ multiplex PCR, lists solely in-frame clones and lacks some. The data show about 85,000 clones, approximately 89% seen once. Sample: peripheral blood. The receptors were sampled from a man aged 45 to 65 with acute or convalescent COVID-19.

The chain uses TRBV6-2 or TRBV6-3 and TRBJ2-7; D uncertain. The CDR3 covers 15 residues. V lost 3 bases to trimming and J lost 6 bases, with 18 bases between them. Germline values: CDR1 MNHEY, CDR2 SVGEGT. CDR3 region: CASSYIGRPTAEQYV. The CDR3 DNA follows: TGTGCCAGCAGTTATATCGGCAGACCTACAGCCGAGCAGTACGTC.

This sequence joins TRBV2 and TRBJ2-5, with D perhaps TRBD1 (6 bases). The CDR3 totals 14 residues. Between the trimmed V and J ends, which lost 6 bases and 1 base, there was a span of 12 bases. The germline V gene has CDR1 SNHLY and CDR2 FYNNEI. CDR3 region: CASSWDTRQETQYF. The CDR3 DNA sequence: TGTGCCAGCAGCTGGGACACCCGCCAAGAGACCCAGTACTTC. Looking up the rest from reference TRBV2 and TRBJ2-5 gives the full variable domain: EPEVTQTPSHQVTQMGQEVILRCVPISNHLYFYWYRQILGQKVEFLVSFYNNEISEKSEIFDDQFSVERPDGSNFTLKIRSTKLEDSAMYFCASSWDTRQETQYFGPGTRLLVL.

The chain combines TRBV4-3 with TRBJ1-6; TRBD1 aligns across 9 bases. Germline lookup yields CDR1 LGHNA and CDR2 YSLEER. V trimming: 0 bases; J trimming: 6 bases; junction bases outside the gene matches: 3. The CDR3 has 16 residues. This CDR3 reads CASSQDRDRVNSPLHF. CDR3 nucleotides: TGCGCCAGCAGCCAAGATCGGGACAGGGTTAATTCACCCCTCCACTTT.

This rearrangement joins TRBV7-8 to TRBJ2-1, with D maybe TRBD2 (5 bases). This CDR3 is built from 18 residues. Per the germline V gene, CDR1 is SGHVS and CDR2 is FQNEAQ. V was shortened by 1 base and J by 9 bases, with 25 bases between the two germline ends. The CDR3 loop reads CASSLVVLVARPGGEQFF. The CDR3 region has the DNA TGTGCCAGCAGCTTAGTGGTTTTGGTAGCGCGACCCGGCGGTGAGCAGTTCTTC.

The genes are TRBV7-9 and TRBJ1-2; perhaps TRBD1 as D (6 bases). The CDR3 consists of 13 residues. Germline lookup yields CDR1 SEHNR and CDR2 FQNEAQ (reference sequence). V dropped 5 bases and J dropped 8 bases, with 15 bases sitting between them. CDR3 sequence: CASSIQGRGGYTF. The CDR3 nucleotides are TGTGCCAGCAGCATCCAGGGGCGCGGGGGCTACACCTTC.

The chain uses TRBV19 and TRBJ2-5; 8 nucleotides agree with TRBD2. Germline CDR1 is LNHDA and CDR2 is SQIVND (reference sequence). The ends lost 9 bases at V and 2 bases at J; junction bases unmatched: 20. CDR3 length: 18 residues. CDR3 in DNA: TGTGCCAGCCACCCGGGCGGGGGGTCTCGTTATTTACAAGAGACCCAGTACTTC. It encodes CASHPGGGSRYLQETQYF.

The gene calls are TRBV2 and TRBJ2-6; maybe TRBD2 (6 bases). V was pared by 6 bases and J by 1 base, with 10 bases between. Germline V gene lookup returns CDR1 SNHLY and CDR2 FYNNEI. The CDR3 is 15 amino acids. CDR3 bases: TGTGCCAGCAGCCGGGAGCCTTCTGGGGCCAACGTCCTGACTTTC. It translates to CASSREPSGANVLTF. Based on the CDR3 plus reference TRBV2 and TRBJ2-6, the full variable domain is EPEVTQTPSHQVTQMGQEVILRCVPISNHLYFYWYRQILGQKVEFLVSFYNNEISEKSEIFDDQFSVERPDGSNFTLKIRSTKLEDSAMYFCASSREPSGANVLTFGAGSRLTVL.

The chain recombines TRBV12-3 or TRBV12-4 with TRBJ2-7; D is possibly TRBD1 (5 bases). V lost 7 bases, J lost 6 bases, and 16 bases lay in between. The CDR3 is 13 residues long. CDR3 in amino acids: CASTLRWGSEQYF. For the CDR3, the DNA is TGTGCCAGCACCCTTCGCTGGGGCTCCGAGCAGTACTTC.

The CDR3: CASSPGRDQPQHF. CDR3 sequence (DNA): TGTGCCAGCTCACCAGGGAGGGATCAGCCCCAGCATTTT. The rearrangement uses TRBV18 and TRBJ1-5; D is ambiguous. This CDR3 is 13 amino acids long. Trimming stripped 2 bases from V and 5 bases from J, with 7 bases between. Germline V lookup: CDR1 KGHSH, CDR2 LQKENI.

The chain is built from TRBV4-3 and TRBJ1-1; 9 bases fit TRBD1. The CDR3 loop spans 18 amino acids. The V gene end was trimmed by 1 base and the J gene end by 6 bases; junction bases not matched to a gene: 15. CDR1 is LGHNA, CDR2 YSLEER, per germline. As DNA, the CDR3 is TGCGCCAGCAGCCAAGGATCTTTGGCCATACAGGGGGCGGCTGAAGCTTTCTTT. Protein product: CASSQGSLAIQGAAEAFF.

The gene calls are TRBV11-2 and TRBJ2-4; TRBD1 aligns across 9 bases. J was trimmed by 1 base and V by 2 bases; bases with no gene match: 12. Germline V gene data show CDR1 as SGHAT and CDR2 as FQNNGV. This CDR3 has 19 residues. The CDR3 reads CASSLHPGQGMRAKNIQYF. CDR3 bases: TGTGCCAGCAGCTTACACCCGGGACAGGGAATGAGGGCCAAAAACATTCAGTACTTC.

This sequence joins TRBV2 and TRBJ2-5; the match to TRBD1 covers 10 bases. The germline V gene has CDR1 SNHLY and CDR2 FYNNEI. The CDR3 is 14 residues long. Trimming at V came to 6 bases and at J to 4 bases, leaving 5 bases not matched to a gene. CDR3 DNA sequence: TGTGCCAGCAGCTTGGGACAGGGGAGAGAGACCCAGTACTTC. Encoded protein: CASSLGQGRETQYF.

This clone has a single count. This rearrangement joins TRBV10-2 to TRBJ2-1, with D maybe TRBD2 (6 bases). This CDR3 is built from 14 residues. The germline V gene encodes CDR1 WSHSY and CDR2 SAAADI. Trimming left V 4 bases short and J 6 bases short, with 13 bases between. The CDR3 bases are TGCGCCAGCAGTGTTAGCGGAGCCGGCAATGAGCAGTTCTTC. Its translation is CASSVSGAGNEQFF.

V is TRBV4-2 and J is TRBJ2-5; 7 bases fit TRBD2. With V trimmed by 3 bases and J by 5 bases, 3 bases remained unmatched. The CDR3 is 13 amino acids. Germline-derived CDR1 and CDR2 are LGHNA and YNFKEQ. In DNA, the CDR3 is TGTGCCAGCAGCCAGGGGGGGTGGGAGACCCAGTACTTC. Amino acids: CASSQGGWETQYF.

V gene TRBV28 combines with J gene TRBJ1-2; D is unclear. The CDR3 has 12 amino acids. Germline V gives CDR1 MDHEN, CDR2 SYDVKM. Trimming pared 3 bases from V and 4 bases from J, leaving 6 bases between. The CDR3 DNA reads TGTGCCAGCAGTTTTTCCGGCTATGGCTACACCTTC. Protein: CASSFSGYGYTF.

The chain uses TRBV28 and TRBJ1-6; D uncertain. V lost 5 bases, J lost 0 bases, and 8 bases lay in between. The CDR3 spans 15 residues. The germline gives CDR1 MDHEN, CDR2 SYDVKM. The CDR3: CASSRGSSYNSPLHF. The CDR3 bases are TGTGCCAGCAGTCGCGGGAGCTCCTATAATTCACCCCTCCACTTT. Using reference TRBV28 and TRBJ1-6 for the parts outside the CDR3, the full variable domain is DVKVTQSSRYLVKRTGEKVFLECVQDMDHENMFWYRQDPGLGLRLIYFSYDVKMKEKGDIPEGYSVSREKKERFSLILESASTNQTSMYLCASSRGSSYNSPLHFGNGTRLTVT.

The genes are TRBV7-8 and TRBJ1-1; no clear D. Between the trimmed V and J ends, which lost 6 bases and 3 bases, there was a span of 11 bases. This CDR3 is built from 13 residues. From germline, CDR1 is SGHVS and CDR2 FQNEAQ. The CDR3 nucleotides read TGTGCCAGCAGTCCGGGAGTTGACACTGAAGCTTTCTTT. Translation gives CASSPGVDTEAFF.

This chain connects TRBV27 to TRBJ2-2; D call uncertain. The ends were cut back, 4 bases at V and 6 bases at J, with 12 bases in the middle. Germline loops: CDR1 MNHEY, CDR2 SMNVEV (reference sequence). The CDR3 is 14 amino acids. The DNA for the CDR3 is TGTGCCAGCAGTTCCCTAGGCCTCGCCGGGGAGCTGTTTTTT. It is translated as CASSSLGLAGELFF.

The chain couples TRBV19 to TRBJ2-5; 7 bases map to TRBD1. Germline V lookup: CDR1 LNHDA, CDR2 SQIVND (reference sequence). The CDR3 covers 14 residues. Trimming cost V 4 bases and J 3 bases; bases outside gene matches: 5. The CDR3 region is CASSTRQGKETQYF. CDR3 DNA: TGTGCCAGTAGTACCCGACAGGGAAAAGAGACCCAGTACTTC. The whole variable domain, filled in from reference TRBV19 and TRBJ2-5, reads DGGITQSPKYLFRKEGQNVTLSCEQNLNHDAMYWYRQDPGQGLRLIYYSQIVNDFQKGDIAEGYSVSREKKESFPLTVTSAQKNPTAFYLCASSTRQGKETQYFGPGTRLLVL.

This chain joins TRBV6-5 and TRBJ2-3, with D possibly matching TRBD1 (6 bases). Per germline, CDR1 MNHEY and CDR2 SVGAGI. Trimming cost V 5 bases and J 1 base, with 13 bases left between them. The CDR3 covers 15 residues. The DNA for the CDR3 is TGTGCCAGCAGTCGACGTGGGGGCGGCACAGATACGCAGTATTTT. This gives the protein CASSRRGGGTDTQYF.

V usage is TRBV9 and J usage is TRBJ1-6, with D possibly TRBD1 on 6 matching bases. Germline V gene sequence: CDR1 SGDLS, CDR2 YYNGEE. This CDR3 region has 14 residues. V lost 0 bases, J lost 6 bases, and 7 bases lay in between. The CDR3: CASSVEGVNSPLHF. In nucleotides, the CDR3 is TGTGCCAGCAGCGTAGAGGGGGTTAATTCACCCCTCCACTTT.

This clone was recorded once. The rearrangement uses TRBV5-1 and TRBJ2-5, with a weak D call TRBD1 (5 bases). Trimming removed 4 bases at V and 4 bases at J, with 14 bases between. Germline V gene lookup returns CDR1 SGHRS and CDR2 YFSETQ. The CDR3 is 14 residues long. CDR3: CASSLGGQGETQYF. The CDR3 region has the DNA TGCGCCAGCAGCCTGGGTGGACAAGGAGAGACCCAGTACTTC.

The CDR3 is CSARLAGGQDTQYF. CDR3 nucleotide sequence: TGCAGCGCCCGACTAGCGGGGGGGCAAGATACGCAGTATTTT. The genes are TRBV29-1 and TRBJ2-3; 14 bases are a match to TRBD2. The CDR3 runs 14 residues. Germline CDR1 reads SQVTM; CDR2 reads ANQGSEA. Trimming at V came to 7 bases and at J to 5 bases, leaving 5 bases not matched to a gene.

Turning to this clone: The junction departs from the called germline gene at one end, perhaps through a read error. The sample carries other DNA sequences with the same CDR3. The rearrangement uses TRBV5-6 and TRBJ1-2; D gene ambiguous. Germline loops: CDR1 SGHDT, CDR2 YYEEEE. This CDR3 region has 16 residues. The CDR3 spells CASSLNRVRRLYGYTF. CDR3 nucleotide sequence: TGTGCTAGCAGCCTAAATAGGGTACGGAGGTTATATGGCTACACCTTC.